This entry features one T cell receptor (beta chain) sequence. The data were taken from a study of T cell changes during pregnancy in multiple sclerosis. TCRdb's table, derived via immunoSEQ multiplex PCR, lists solely in-frame clones and lacks some. Among over 90,000 clones listed, around nine tenths were seen once. This CDR3 comprises 17 residues. The germline V gene has CDR1 SGHRS and CDR2 YFSETQ. Trimming cost V 5 bases and J 1 base; bases outside gene matches: 11. Material: peripheral blood, obtained after pregnancy. The chain carries TRBV5-1 and TRBJ2-5; TRBD1 agrees at 10 bases. This clonotype was obtained from a female donor with multiple sclerosis, enrolled in a pregnancy study. The CDR3 is CASSPRQGAWLQETQYF. The CDR3 DNA sequence: TGCGCCAGCAGTCCCCGACAGGGGGCCTGGCTCCAAGAGACCCAGTACTTC.